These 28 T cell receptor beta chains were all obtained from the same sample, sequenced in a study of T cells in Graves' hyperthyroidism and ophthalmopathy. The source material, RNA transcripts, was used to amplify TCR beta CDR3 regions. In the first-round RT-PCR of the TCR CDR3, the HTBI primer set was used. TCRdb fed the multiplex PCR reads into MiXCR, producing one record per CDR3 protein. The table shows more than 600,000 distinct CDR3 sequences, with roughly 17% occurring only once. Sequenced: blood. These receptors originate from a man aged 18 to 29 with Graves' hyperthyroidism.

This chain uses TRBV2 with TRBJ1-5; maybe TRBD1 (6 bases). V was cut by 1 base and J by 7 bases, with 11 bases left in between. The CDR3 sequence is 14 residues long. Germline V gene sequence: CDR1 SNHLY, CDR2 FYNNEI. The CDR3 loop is CASSEVGGGQPQHF. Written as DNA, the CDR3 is TGTGCCAGCAGTGAAGTAGGGGGGGGCCAGCCCCAGCATTTT.

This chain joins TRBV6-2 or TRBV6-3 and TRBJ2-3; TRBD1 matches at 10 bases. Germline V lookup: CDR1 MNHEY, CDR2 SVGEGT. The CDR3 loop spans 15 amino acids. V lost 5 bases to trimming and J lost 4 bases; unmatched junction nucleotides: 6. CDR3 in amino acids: CASSRDRGGADTQYF. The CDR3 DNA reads TGTGCCAGCAGTCGGGACAGGGGAGGCGCAGATACGCAGTATTTT.

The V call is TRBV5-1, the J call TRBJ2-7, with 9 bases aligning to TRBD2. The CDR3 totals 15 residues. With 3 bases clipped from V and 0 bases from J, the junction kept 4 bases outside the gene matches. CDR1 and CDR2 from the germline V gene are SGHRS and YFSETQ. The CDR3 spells CASSSTSGVSYEQYF. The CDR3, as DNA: TGCGCCAGCAGCTCGACTAGCGGAGTCTCCTACGAGCAGTACTTC.

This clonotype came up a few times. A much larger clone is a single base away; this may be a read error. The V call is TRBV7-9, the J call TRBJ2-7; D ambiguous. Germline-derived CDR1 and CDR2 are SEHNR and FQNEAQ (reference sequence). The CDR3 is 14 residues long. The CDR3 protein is CASSSAALLYEQCF. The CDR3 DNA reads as TGTGCCAGCAGCTCGGCTGCACTTCTCTACGAGCAGTGCTTC.

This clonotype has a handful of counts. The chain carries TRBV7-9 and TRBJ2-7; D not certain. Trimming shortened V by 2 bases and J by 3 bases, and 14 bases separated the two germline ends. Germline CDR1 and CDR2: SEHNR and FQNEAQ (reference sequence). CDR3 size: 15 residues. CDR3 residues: CASSLSVQTNYEQYF. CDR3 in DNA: TGTGCCAGCAGCTTAAGCGTACAGACGAACTACGAGCAGTACTTC.

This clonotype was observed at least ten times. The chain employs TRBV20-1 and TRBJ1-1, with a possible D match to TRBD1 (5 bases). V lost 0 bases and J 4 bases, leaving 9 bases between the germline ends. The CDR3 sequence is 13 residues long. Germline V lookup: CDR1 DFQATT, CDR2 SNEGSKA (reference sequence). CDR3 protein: CSAREGAGTEAFF. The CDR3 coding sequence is TGCAGTGCTAGAGAAGGGGCGGGCACTGAAGCTTTCTTT.

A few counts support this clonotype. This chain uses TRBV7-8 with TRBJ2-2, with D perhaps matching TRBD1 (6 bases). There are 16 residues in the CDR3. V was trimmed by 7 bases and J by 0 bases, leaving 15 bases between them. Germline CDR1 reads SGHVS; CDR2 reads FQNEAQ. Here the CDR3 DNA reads TGTGCCAGCACTCTATTTTGGGACACGAACACCGGGGAGCTGTTTTTT. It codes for CASTLFWDTNTGELFF. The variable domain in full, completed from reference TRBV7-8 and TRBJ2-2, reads GAGVSQSPRYKVAKRGQDVALRCDPISGHVSLFWYQQALGQGPEFLTYFQNEAQLDKSGLPSDRFFAERPEGSVSTLKIQRTQQEDSAVYLCASTLFWDTNTGELFFGEGSRLTVL.

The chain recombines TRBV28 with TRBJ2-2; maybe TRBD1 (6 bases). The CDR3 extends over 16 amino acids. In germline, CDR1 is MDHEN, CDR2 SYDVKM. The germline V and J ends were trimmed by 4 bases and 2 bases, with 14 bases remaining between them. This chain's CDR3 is CASSSLGADNTGELFF. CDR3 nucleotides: TGTGCCAGCAGTTCATTGGGGGCGGACAACACCGGGGAGCTGTTTTTT.

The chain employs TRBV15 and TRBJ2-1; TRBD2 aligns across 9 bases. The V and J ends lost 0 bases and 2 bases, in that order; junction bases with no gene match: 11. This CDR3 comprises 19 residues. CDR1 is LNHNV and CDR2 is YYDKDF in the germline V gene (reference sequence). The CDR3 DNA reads TGTGCCACCAGCAGAGATCGGACTCAGCAGCGGGGGGCCTACAATGAGCAGTTCTTC. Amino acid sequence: CATSRDRTQQRGAYNEQFF.

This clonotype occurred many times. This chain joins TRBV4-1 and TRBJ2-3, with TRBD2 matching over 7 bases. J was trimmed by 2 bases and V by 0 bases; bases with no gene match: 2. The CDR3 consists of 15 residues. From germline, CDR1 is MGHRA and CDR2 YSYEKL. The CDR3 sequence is CASSQEAGHTDTQYF. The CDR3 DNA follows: TGCGCCAGCAGCCAAGAAGCGGGGCACACAGATACGCAGTATTTT.

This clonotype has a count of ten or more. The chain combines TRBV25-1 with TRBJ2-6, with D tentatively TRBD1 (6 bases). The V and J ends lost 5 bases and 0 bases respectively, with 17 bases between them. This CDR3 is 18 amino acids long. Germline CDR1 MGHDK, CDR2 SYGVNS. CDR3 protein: CASSRSGQGTSGANVLTF. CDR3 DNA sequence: TGTGCCAGCAGTCGATCGGGGCAGGGGACCTCTGGGGCCAACGTCCTGACTTTC. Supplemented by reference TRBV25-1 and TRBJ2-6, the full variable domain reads EADIYQTPRYLVIGTGKKITLECSQTMGHDKMYWYQQDPGMELHLIHYSYGVNSTEKGDLSSESTVSRIRTEHFPLTLESARPSHTSQYLCASSRSGQGTSGANVLTFGAGSRLTVL.

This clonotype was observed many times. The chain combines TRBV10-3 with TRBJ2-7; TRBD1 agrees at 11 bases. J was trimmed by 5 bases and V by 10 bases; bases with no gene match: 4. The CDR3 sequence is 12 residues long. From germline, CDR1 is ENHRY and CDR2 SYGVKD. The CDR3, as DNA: TGTGCCACGTGGACAGGGGGCAACGAGCAGTACTTC. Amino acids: CATWTGGNEQYF.

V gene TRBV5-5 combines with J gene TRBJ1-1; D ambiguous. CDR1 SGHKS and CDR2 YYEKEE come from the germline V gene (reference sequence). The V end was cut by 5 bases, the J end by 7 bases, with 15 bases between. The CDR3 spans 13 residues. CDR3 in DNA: TGTGCCAGCAGTTTAGCTTCAGGATATGAAGCTTTCTTT. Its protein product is CASSLASGYEAFF.

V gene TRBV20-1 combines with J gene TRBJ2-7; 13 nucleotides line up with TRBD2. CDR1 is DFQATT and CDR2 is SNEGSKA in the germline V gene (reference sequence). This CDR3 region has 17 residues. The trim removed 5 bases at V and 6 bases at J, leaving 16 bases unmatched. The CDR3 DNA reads TGCAGTGCTCCCTGGACTAGCGGGAGATACCCCCGTCGCGAGCAGTACTTC. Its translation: CSAPWTSGRYPRREQYF.

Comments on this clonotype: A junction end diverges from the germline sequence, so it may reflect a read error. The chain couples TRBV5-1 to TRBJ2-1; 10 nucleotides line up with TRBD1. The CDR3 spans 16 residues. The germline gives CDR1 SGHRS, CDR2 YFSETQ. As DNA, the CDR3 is TGCGTCAGCAGCTTGGGGGGGGACAGGGGACGAGGTGAGCAGTTCTTC. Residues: CVSSLGGDRGRGEQFF.

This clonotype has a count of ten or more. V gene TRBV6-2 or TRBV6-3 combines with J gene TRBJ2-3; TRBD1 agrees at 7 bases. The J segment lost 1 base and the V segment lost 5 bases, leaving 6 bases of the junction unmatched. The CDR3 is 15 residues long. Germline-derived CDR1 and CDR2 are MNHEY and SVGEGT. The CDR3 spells CASSRGDRRTDTQYF. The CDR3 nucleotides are TGTGCCAGCAGTAGAGGGGACAGACGCACAGATACGCAGTATTTT.

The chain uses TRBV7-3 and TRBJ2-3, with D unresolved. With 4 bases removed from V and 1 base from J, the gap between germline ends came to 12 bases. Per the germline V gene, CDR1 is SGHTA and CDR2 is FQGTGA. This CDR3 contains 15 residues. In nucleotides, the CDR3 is TGTGCCAGCAGCTCCCCCCCTGGGGGCACAGATACGCAGTATTTT. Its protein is CASSSPPGGTDTQYF.

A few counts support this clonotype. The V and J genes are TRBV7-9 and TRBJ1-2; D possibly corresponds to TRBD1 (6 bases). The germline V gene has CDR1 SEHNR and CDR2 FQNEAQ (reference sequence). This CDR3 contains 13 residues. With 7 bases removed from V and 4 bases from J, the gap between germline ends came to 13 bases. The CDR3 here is CASTSGVSYGYTF. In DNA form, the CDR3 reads TGTGCCAGCACCTCAGGGGTTAGCTATGGCTACACCTTC.

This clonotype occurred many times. In DNA, the CDR3 is TGTGCCAGCAGCTTAGCGGGAGACCATGGGGCCAACGTCCTGACTTTC. Amino acid sequence: CASSLAGDHGANVLTF. The chain uses TRBV7-9 and TRBJ2-6, with a tentative D call TRBD2 (5 bases). Trimming removed 0 bases at V and 3 bases at J, with 9 bases between. The CDR3 length is 16 residues. The germline V gene encodes CDR1 SEHNR and CDR2 FQNEAQ (reference sequence).

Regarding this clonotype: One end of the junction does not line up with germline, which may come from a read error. Written as DNA, the CDR3 is TGTGCCGCCAGCAGCCGGGACAGTTCCTACAATGAGCAGTTCTTC. Residues: CAASSRDSSYNEQFF. The chain couples TRBV15 to TRBJ2-1; 7 bases agree with TRBD1. The CDR3 runs 15 residues. Germline CDR1 LNHNV, CDR2 YYDKDF (reference sequence).

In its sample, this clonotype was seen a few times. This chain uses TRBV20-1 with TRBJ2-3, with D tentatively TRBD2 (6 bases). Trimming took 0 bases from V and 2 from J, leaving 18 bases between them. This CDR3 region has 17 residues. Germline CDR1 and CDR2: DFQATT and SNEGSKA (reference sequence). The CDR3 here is CSARDFSASAITDTQYF. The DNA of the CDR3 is TGCAGTGCTAGAGATTTCTCCGCTAGCGCGATCACAGATACGCAGTATTTT.

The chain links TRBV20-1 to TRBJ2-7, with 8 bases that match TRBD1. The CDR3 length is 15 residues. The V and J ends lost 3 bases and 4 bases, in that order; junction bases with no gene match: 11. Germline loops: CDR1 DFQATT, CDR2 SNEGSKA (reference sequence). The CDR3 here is CSARYDDRGPYEQYF. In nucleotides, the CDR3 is TGCAGTGCTAGGTACGACGACAGGGGACCGTACGAGCAGTACTTC.

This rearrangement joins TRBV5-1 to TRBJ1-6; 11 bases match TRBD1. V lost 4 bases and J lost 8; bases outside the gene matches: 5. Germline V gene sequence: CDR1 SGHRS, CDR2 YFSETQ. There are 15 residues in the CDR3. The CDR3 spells CASSIGQGADSPLHF. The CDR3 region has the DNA TGCGCCAGCAGCATAGGACAGGGGGCGGATTCACCCCTCCACTTT.

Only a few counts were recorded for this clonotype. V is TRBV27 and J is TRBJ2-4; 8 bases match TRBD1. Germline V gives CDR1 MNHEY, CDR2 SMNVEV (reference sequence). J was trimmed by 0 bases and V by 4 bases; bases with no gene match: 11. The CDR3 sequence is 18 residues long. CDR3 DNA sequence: TGTGCCAGCAGTTCCTTCAACAGGACAGGGACAGCCAAAAACATTCAGTACTTC. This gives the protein CASSSFNRTGTAKNIQYF.

CDR3: CSAPKQGANEQFF. For the CDR3, the DNA is TGCAGTGCTCCTAAACAGGGGGCCAATGAGCAGTTCTTC. The V gene is TRBV20-1, the J gene TRBJ2-1; 9 bases are a match to TRBD1. This CDR3 is built from 13 residues. Unmatched junction bases numbered 5, after V lost 5 bases and J lost 6 bases. Germline V gene sequence: CDR1 DFQATT, CDR2 SNEGSKA (reference sequence).

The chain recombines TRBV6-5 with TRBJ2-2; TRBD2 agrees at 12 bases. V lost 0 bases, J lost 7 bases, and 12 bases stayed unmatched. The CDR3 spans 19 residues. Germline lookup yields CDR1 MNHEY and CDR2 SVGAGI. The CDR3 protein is CASSYSYLTSGRSGGELFF. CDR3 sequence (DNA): TGTGCCAGCAGTTACTCGTACCTGACTAGCGGGAGATCGGGCGGGGAGCTGTTTTTT.

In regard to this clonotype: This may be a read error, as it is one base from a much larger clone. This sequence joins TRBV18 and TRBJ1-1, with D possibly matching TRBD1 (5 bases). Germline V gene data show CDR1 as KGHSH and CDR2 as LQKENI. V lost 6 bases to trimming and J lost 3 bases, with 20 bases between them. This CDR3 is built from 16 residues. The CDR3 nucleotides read TGTGCCAGCTCTAGGAGAAGGGGCCGCGGCGACACTGAAGCTTTCTTT. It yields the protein CASSRRRGRGDTEAFF.

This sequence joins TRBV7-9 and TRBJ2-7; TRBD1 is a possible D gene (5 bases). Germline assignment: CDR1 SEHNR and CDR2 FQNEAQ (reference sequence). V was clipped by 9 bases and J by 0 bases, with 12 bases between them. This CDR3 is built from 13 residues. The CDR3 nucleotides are TGTGCCAGTGAACAGGTTAGCTCCTACGAGCAGTACTTC. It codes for CASEQVSSYEQYF.